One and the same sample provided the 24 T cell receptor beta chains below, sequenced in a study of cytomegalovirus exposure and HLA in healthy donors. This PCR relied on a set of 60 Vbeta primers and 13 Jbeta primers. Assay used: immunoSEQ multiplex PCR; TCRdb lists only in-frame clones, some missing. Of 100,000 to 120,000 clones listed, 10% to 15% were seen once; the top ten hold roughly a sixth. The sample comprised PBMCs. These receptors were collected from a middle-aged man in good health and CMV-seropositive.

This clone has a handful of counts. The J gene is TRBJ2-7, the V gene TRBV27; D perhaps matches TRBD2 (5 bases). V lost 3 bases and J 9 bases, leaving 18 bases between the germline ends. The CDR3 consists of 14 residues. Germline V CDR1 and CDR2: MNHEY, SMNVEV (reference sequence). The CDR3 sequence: CASSFQPGLGWQYF. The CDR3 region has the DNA TGTGCCAGCAGTTTTCAGCCGGGGTTGGGGTGGCAGTACTTC.

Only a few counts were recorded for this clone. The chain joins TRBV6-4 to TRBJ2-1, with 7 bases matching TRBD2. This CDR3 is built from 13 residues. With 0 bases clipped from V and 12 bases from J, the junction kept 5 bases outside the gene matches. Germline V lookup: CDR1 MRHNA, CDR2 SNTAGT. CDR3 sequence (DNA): TGTGCCAGCAGTGACTCGAGTAGCGGGTGGCAGTTCTTC. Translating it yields CASSDSSSGWQFF.

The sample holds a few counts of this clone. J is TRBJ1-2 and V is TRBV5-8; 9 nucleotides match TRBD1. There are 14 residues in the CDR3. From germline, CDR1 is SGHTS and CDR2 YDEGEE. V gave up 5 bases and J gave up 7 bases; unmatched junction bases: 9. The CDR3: CASRTHPGQGGYTF. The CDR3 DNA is TGTGCCAGCAGAACACACCCGGGACAGGGTGGCTACACCTTC.

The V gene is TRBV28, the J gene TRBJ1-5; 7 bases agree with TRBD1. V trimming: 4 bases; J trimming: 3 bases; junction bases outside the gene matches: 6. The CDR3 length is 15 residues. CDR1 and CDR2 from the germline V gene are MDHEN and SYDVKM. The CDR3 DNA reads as TGTGCCAGCAGTTCCGGGACAGAGGCCAATCAGCCCCAGCATTTT. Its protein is CASSSGTEANQPQHF.

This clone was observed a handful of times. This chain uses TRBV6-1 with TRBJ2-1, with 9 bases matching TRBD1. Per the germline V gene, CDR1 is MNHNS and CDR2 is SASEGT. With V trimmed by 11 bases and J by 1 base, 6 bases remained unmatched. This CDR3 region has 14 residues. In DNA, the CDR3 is TGTGCCGGCGAGGACAGGGGTTCCTACAATGAGCAGTTCTTC. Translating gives CAGEDRGSYNEQFF.

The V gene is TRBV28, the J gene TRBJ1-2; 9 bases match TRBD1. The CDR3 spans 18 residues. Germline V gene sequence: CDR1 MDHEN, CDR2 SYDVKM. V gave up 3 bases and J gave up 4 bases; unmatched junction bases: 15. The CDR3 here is CASSLAGETGGSVYGYTF. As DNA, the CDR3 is TGTGCCAGCAGTTTGGCGGGTGAGACAGGGGGATCGGTCTATGGCTACACCTTC.

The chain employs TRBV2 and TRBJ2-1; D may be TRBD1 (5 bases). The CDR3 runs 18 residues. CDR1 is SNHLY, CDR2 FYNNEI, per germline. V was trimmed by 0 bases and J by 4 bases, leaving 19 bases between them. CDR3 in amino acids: CASSEARAYHWAYNEQFF. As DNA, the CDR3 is TGTGCCAGCAGTGAAGCCAGGGCGTATCATTGGGCGTACAATGAGCAGTTCTTC.

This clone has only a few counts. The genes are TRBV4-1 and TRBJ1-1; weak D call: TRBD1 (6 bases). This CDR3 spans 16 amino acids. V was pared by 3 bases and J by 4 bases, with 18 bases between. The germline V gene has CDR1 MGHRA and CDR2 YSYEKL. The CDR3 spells CASSHYRDFSATEAFF. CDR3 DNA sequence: TGCGCCAGCAGCCACTACAGGGATTTTAGTGCCACTGAAGCTTTCTTT.

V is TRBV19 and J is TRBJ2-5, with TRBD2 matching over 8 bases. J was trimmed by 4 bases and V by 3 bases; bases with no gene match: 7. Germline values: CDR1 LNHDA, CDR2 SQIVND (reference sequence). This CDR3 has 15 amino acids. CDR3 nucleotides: TGTGCCAGTAGTATGCCCAGCGGGAGAGGAGAGACCCAGTACTTC. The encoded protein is CASSMPSGRGETQYF.

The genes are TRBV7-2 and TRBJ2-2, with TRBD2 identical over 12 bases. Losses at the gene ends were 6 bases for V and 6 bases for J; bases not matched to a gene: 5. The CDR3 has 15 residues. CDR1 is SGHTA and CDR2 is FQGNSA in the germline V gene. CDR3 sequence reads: CASSASGRVPGELFF. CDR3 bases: TGTGCCAGCAGTGCTAGCGGGAGGGTCCCCGGGGAGCTGTTTTTT.

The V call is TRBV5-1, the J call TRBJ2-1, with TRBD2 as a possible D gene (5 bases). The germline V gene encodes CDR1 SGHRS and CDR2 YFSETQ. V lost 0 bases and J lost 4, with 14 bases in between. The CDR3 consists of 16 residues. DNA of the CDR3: TGCGCCAGCAGCTTGGTTGCGGGCCAACCATACAATGAGCAGTTCTTC. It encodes CASSLVAGQPYNEQFF.

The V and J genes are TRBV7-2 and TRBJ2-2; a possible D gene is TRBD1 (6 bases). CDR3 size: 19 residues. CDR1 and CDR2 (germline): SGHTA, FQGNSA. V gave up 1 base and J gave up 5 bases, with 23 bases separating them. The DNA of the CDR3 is TGTGCCAGCAGCTTAGGGCTCGGTTCCCATCCCCAGGGGACCGGGGAGCTGTTTTTT. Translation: CASSLGLGSHPQGTGELFF.

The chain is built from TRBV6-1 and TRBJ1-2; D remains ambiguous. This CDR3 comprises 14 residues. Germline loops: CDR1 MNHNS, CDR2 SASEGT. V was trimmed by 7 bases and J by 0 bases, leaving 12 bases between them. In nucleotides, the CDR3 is TGTGCCAGCATTGGTCAGGCTGCTAACTATGGCTACACCTTC. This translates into CASIGQAANYGYTF.

The CDR3 loop reads CASSTPGQNYGYTF. The CDR3 coding sequence is TGTGCCAGCAGTACGCCGGGACAGAACTATGGCTACACCTTC. The chain carries TRBV28 and TRBJ1-2; TRBD1 agrees at 7 bases. CDR1 and CDR2 (germline): MDHEN, SYDVKM. Trimming removed 5 bases from V and 2 bases from J; junction bases left unmatched: 5. The CDR3 runs 14 residues.

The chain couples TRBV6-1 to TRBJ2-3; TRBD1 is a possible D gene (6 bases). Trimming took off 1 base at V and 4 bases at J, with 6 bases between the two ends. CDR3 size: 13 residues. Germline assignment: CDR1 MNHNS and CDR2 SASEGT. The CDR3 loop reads CASSEGQADTQYF. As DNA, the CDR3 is TGTGCCAGCAGTGAAGGACAGGCAGATACGCAGTATTTT.

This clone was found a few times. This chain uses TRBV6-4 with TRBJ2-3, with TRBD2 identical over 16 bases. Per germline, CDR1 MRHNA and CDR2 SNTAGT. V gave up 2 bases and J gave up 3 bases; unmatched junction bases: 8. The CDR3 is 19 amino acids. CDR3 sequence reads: CASSDAGLAGGPGTDTQYF. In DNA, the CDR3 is TGTGCCAGCAGTGACGCGGGACTAGCGGGAGGGCCAGGGACAGATACGCAGTATTTT.

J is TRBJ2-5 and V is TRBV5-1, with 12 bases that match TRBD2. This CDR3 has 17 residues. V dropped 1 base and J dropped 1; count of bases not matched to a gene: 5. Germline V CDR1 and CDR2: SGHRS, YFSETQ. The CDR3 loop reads CASSLRATSGSQETQYF. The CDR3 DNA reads TGCGCCAGCAGCTTGCGGGCGACTAGCGGGAGCCAAGAGACCCAGTACTTC.

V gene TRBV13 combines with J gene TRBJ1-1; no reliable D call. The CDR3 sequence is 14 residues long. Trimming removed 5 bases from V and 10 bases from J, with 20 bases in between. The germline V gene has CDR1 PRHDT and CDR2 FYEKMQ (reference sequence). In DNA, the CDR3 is TGTGCCAGCAGCCGCCCGCGGGTTAGTTACGTAGCTTTCTTT. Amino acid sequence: CASSRPRVSYVAFF.

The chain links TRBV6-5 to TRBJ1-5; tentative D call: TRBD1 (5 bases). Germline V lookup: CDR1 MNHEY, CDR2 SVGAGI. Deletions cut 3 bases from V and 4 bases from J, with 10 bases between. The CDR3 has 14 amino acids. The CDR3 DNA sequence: TGTGCCAGCAGTTATGACAGAGTAAATCAGCCCCAGCATTTT. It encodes CASSYDRVNQPQHF.

CDR3: CASKAGHHHEQYF. DNA of the CDR3: TGTGCCAGCAAGGCAGGACACCACCACGAGCAGTACTTC. The chain is built from TRBV14 and TRBJ2-7; weak D call: TRBD1 (5 bases). The V and J ends lost 7 bases and 5 bases respectively, with 15 bases between them. The CDR3 length is 13 residues. The germline gives CDR1 SGHDN, CDR2 FVKESK.

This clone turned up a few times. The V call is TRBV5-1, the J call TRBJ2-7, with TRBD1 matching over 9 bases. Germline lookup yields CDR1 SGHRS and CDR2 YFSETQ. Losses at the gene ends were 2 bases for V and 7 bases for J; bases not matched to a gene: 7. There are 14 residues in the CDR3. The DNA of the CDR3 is TGCGCCAGCAGCTTACAGGGGGCCCCGGGGGAGCAGTACTTC. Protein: CASSLQGAPGEQYF. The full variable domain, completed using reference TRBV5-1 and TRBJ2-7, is KAGVTQTPRYLIKTRGQQVTLSCSPISGHRSVSWYQQTPGQGLQFLFEYFSETQRNKGNFPGRFSGRQFSNSRSEMNVSTLELGDSALYLCASSLQGAPGEQYFGPGTRLTVT.

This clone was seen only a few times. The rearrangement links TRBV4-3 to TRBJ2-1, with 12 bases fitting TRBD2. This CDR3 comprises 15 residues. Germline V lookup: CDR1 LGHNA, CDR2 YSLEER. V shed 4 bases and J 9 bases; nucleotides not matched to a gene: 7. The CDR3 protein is CASSPLGLAGGEQFF. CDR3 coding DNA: TGCGCCAGCAGCCCCTTGGGACTAGCGGGCGGTGAGCAGTTCTTC.

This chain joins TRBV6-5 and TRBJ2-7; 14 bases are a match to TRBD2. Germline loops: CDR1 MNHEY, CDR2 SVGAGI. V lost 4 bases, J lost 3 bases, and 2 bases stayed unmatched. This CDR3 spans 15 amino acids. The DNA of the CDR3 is TGTGCCAGCAGTTCCGGGACTAGCGGGAGCTACGAGCAGTACTTC. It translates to CASSSGTSGSYEQYF.

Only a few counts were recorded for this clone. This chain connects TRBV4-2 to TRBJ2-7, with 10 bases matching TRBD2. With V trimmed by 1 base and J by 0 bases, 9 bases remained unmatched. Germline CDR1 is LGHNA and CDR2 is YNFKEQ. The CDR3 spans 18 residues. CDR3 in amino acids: CASSQGPQGLALSYEQYF. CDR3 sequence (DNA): TGTGCCAGCAGCCAAGGCCCCCAGGGACTAGCGCTCTCCTACGAGCAGTACTTC.